These 21 T cell receptor beta chains were all obtained from the same sample, sequenced in a study of blood T cell repertoires in COVID-19 (TCRdb year 2020). The library was generated by the immunoSEQ multiplex PCR assay. TCRdb provides this immuneACCESS table in a form limited to in-frame rearrangements. Some clones are lacking; in checked studies, under half of them reflect an unresolved V gene, and why the rest are absent is not known. Within this sample are approximately 54,000 clones, with roughly nine tenths of them counted one time only. 8.4% of the sample is in the top ten clones. What was sequenced was peripheral blood. The receptor source for this set is a woman aged 35 to 49 with active COVID-19.

This chain uses TRBV5-4 with TRBJ2-7; TRBD1 might be the D (6 bases). In germline, CDR1 is SGHNT, CDR2 YYREEE (reference sequence). CDR3 length: 14 residues. V was shortened by 0 bases and J by 3 bases, with 10 bases between the two germline ends. CDR3: CASSLAGQNYEQYF. Here the CDR3 DNA reads TGTGCCAGCAGCTTGGCCGGACAGAACTACGAGCAGTACTTC.

In DNA form, the CDR3 reads TGTGCCAGAAGCCCCTCCGGGACAGGGCAAGAGGACGAGCAGTACTTC. Translating it yields CARSPSGTGQEDEQYF. The rearrangement joins TRBV5-3 to TRBJ2-7; 9 bases align to TRBD1. TRBV5-3 is treated as an ORF (open reading frame) with a function not yet certain. This CDR3 region has 16 residues. V dropped 4 bases and J dropped 5; count of bases not matched to a gene: 13.

The chain couples TRBV20-1 to TRBJ1-2; D is undetermined. This CDR3 has 11 amino acids. Germline CDR1 reads DFQATT; CDR2 reads SNEGSKA (reference sequence). Trimming took off 5 bases at V and 8 bases at J, with 12 bases between the two ends. CDR3 amino acids: CSAELRLGYTF. In DNA, the CDR3 is TGCAGTGCTGAACTGAGGTTAGGCTACACCTTC.

The gene calls are TRBV9 and TRBJ2-5; 9 positions agree with TRBD2. V was pared by 0 bases and J by 2 bases, with 5 bases of the junction left unmatched. Germline V gene data show CDR1 as SGDLS and CDR2 as YYNGEE. The CDR3 length is 16 residues. The CDR3 coding sequence is TGTGCCAGCAGCGTAGGAAATAGCGGGGGACAAGAGACCCAGTACTTC. It is translated as CASSVGNSGGQETQYF.

V is TRBV7-9 and J is TRBJ1-2, with 8 bases identical to TRBD1. The length of the CDR3 is 14 residues. With V trimmed by 0 bases and J by 7 bases, 4 bases remained unmatched. From germline, CDR1 is SEHNR and CDR2 FQNEAQ (reference sequence). The CDR3 is CASSLASGGLGYTF. The CDR3 nucleotides read TGTGCCAGCAGCTTAGCGTCAGGGGGCCTTGGCTACACCTTC. The variable domain in full, with the rest retrieved from reference TRBV7-9 and TRBJ1-2, is DTGVSQNPRHKITKRGQNVTFRCDPISEHNRLYWYRQTLGQGPEFLTYFQNEAQLEKSRLLSDRFSAERPKGSFSTLEIQRTEQGDSAMYLCASSLASGGLGYTFGSGTRLTVV.

This chain uses TRBV9 with TRBJ2-1, with 12 bases that match TRBD2. Germline CDR1 is SGDLS and CDR2 is YYNGEE. The trim removed 2 bases at V and 8 bases at J, leaving 14 bases unmatched. There are 18 residues in the CDR3. CDR3 nucleotides: TGTGCCAGCAGCGTCGCACCGACTAGCGGGGGCGGCATCCATGAGCAGTTCTTC. Translating gives CASSVAPTSGGGIHEQFF.

The genes are TRBV4-1 and TRBJ2-2, with 14 bases matching TRBD2. Per germline, CDR1 MGHRA and CDR2 YSYEKL. J was trimmed by 10 bases and V by 0 bases; bases with no gene match: 7. This CDR3 has 17 residues. Written as DNA, the CDR3 is TGCGCCAGCAGCCAAGAATCAGGACTAGCGGGGGGCGTGGAGCTGTTTTTT. It translates to CASSQESGLAGGVELFF.

The rearrangement links TRBV3-1 (or the pseudogene TRBV3-2) to TRBJ2-2, with 9 bases identical to TRBD2. Germline V gene lookup returns CDR1 LGHDT and CDR2 YNNKEL (reference sequence). With V trimmed by 0 bases and J by 1 base, 15 bases remained unmatched. There are 21 residues in the CDR3. The CDR3 region has the DNA TGTGCCAGCAGCCAAGATCTACAACGGGCTAGCGGGGCCCTGAACACCGGGGAGCTGTTTTTT. Its translation: CASSQDLQRASGALNTGELFF.

V gene TRBV4-3 combines with J gene TRBJ1-2; no definite D call. CDR3 length: 16 residues. Trimming removed 0 bases at V and 2 bases at J, with 13 bases between. In germline, CDR1 is LGHNA, CDR2 YSLEER. The chain's CDR3 is CASSQDPERENYGYTF. CDR3 DNA sequence: TGCGCCAGCAGCCAAGATCCGGAAAGGGAGAACTATGGCTACACCTTC.

The chain is built from TRBV11-2 and TRBJ2-7, with D possibly being TRBD1 (5 bases). CDR3 length: 15 amino acids. Trimming left V 0 bases short and J 2 bases short, with 11 bases between. Germline assignment: CDR1 SGHAT and CDR2 FQNNGV. CDR3 protein: CASSLEWQGTYEQYF. The CDR3 DNA is TGTGCCAGCAGCTTAGAATGGCAGGGTACCTACGAGCAGTACTTC.

This clone was detected only once. This sequence joins TRBV6-4 and TRBJ2-3; TRBD2 aligns across 11 bases. Germline V gene sequence: CDR1 MRHNA, CDR2 SNTAGT. There are 16 residues in the CDR3. The V gene end was trimmed by 4 bases and the J gene end by 4 bases; junction bases not matched to a gene: 7. As DNA, the CDR3 is TGTGCCAGCAGTGGGCCTAGCGGGGGGTCCTCAGATACGCAGTATTTT. Translation: CASSGPSGGSSDTQYF.

The rearrangement joins TRBV5-4 to TRBJ2-1; 10 bases are shared with TRBD2. The length of the CDR3 is 16 residues. V lost 3 bases and J lost 0; bases outside the gene matches: 3. Germline V CDR1 and CDR2: SGHNT, YYREEE (reference sequence). The CDR3 loop is CASSSKRGGSYNEQFF. The CDR3 nucleotides are TGTGCCAGCAGCTCTAAGCGGGGGGGCTCCTACAATGAGCAGTTCTTC.

The chain couples TRBV24-1 to TRBJ2-3; a weak D match, TRBD1 (8 bases). The V and J ends lost 3 bases and 5 bases respectively, with 14 bases between them. Germline-derived CDR1 and CDR2 are KGHDR and SFDVKD. The CDR3 runs to 15 residues. The CDR3 here is CATSDRTGREDTQYF. CDR3 nucleotides: TGTGCCACCAGTGATCGGACAGGGAGGGAAGATACGCAGTATTTT.

The chain links TRBV6-2 or TRBV6-3 to TRBJ1-2; D remains ambiguous. CDR3 length: 11 residues. The V and J ends lost 5 bases and 3 bases respectively, with 4 bases between them. Germline lookup yields CDR1 MNHEY and CDR2 SVGEGT. The CDR3 DNA follows: TGTGCCAGCAGTGCGGACTATGGCTACACCTTC. Translated, it gives CASSADYGYTF.

V gene TRBV29-1 combines with J gene TRBJ1-1; TRBD1 matches 9 bases. Per germline, CDR1 SQVTM and CDR2 ANQGSEA. This CDR3 comprises 13 residues. Trimming took 7 bases from V and 4 from J; bases not matched to a gene: 7. DNA of the CDR3: TGCAGCGGCATGACAGGGGGAAGCACTGAAGCTTTCTTT. Translation gives CSGMTGGSTEAFF.

The chain is built from TRBV6-5 and TRBJ1-2, with TRBD1 as a possible D gene (6 bases). Germline V gene data show CDR1 as MNHEY and CDR2 as SVGAGI. Trimming stripped 0 bases from V and 2 bases from J, with 13 bases between. The CDR3 contains 16 residues. The CDR3 loop is CASSYSGGRTNYGYTF. The CDR3 bases are TGTGCCAGCAGTTACTCTGGGGGCAGGACCAACTATGGCTACACCTTC.

The chain combines TRBV3-1 (or the pseudogene TRBV3-2) with TRBJ1-2; tentative D call: TRBD1 (5 bases). This CDR3 is 14 amino acids long. Germline loops: CDR1 LGHDT, CDR2 YNNKEL (reference sequence). V dropped 1 base and J dropped 6 bases, with 12 bases sitting between them. This chain's CDR3 is CASSQVGQSDGYTF. CDR3 DNA: TGTGCCAGCAGCCAAGTGGGGCAGTCGGATGGCTACACCTTC.

This rearrangement joins TRBV9 to TRBJ2-1; 8 nucleotides align to TRBD2. Germline trimming cut 2 bases from V and 5 bases from J; bases unmatched to any gene: 3. The CDR3 is made up of 14 amino acids. In germline, CDR1 is SGDLS, CDR2 YYNGEE. The CDR3 here is CASSVGGVNNEQFF. CDR3 in DNA: TGTGCCAGCAGCGTCGGGGGGGTAAACAATGAGCAGTTCTTC.

The V gene is TRBV24-1, the J gene TRBJ2-2; TRBD2 might be the D (6 bases). The CDR3 is 15 amino acids. Per the germline V gene, CDR1 is KGHDR and CDR2 is SFDVKD. The germline V and J ends were trimmed by 3 bases and 2 bases, with 9 bases remaining between them. DNA for the CDR3: TGTGCCACCAGTGATACTAGCCGTAACACCGGGGAGCTGTTTTTT. Its translation is CATSDTSRNTGELFF.

This chain uses TRBV5-6 with TRBJ1-2, with 7 bases lining up with TRBD1. There are 16 residues in the CDR3. The V gene's germline CDR1 is SGHDT and CDR2 YYEEEE. The J segment lost 7 bases and the V segment lost 3 bases, leaving 15 bases of the junction unmatched. The CDR3 region is CASSWTGRTRVGGYTF. The DNA of the CDR3 is TGTGCCAGCAGCTGGACAGGCCGCACGAGAGTAGGTGGCTACACCTTC. Supplemented by reference TRBV5-6 and TRBJ1-2, the full variable domain reads DAGVTQSPTHLIKTRGQQVTLRCSPKSGHDTVSWYQQALGQGPQFIFQYYEEEERQRGNFPDRFSGHQFPNYSSELNVNALLLGDSALYLCASSWTGRTRVGGYTFGSGTRLTVV.

V usage is TRBV4-2 and J usage is TRBJ2-3; TRBD1 is a possible D gene (5 bases). This CDR3 contains 17 residues. Germline CDR1 and CDR2: LGHNA and YNFKEQ. V dropped 1 base and J dropped 1 base, with 15 bases sitting between them. The CDR3 bases are TGTGCCAGCAGCCAAGGAACAAGACAGTTCGGCACAGATACGCAGTATTTT. Translating it yields CASSQGTRQFGTDTQYF.